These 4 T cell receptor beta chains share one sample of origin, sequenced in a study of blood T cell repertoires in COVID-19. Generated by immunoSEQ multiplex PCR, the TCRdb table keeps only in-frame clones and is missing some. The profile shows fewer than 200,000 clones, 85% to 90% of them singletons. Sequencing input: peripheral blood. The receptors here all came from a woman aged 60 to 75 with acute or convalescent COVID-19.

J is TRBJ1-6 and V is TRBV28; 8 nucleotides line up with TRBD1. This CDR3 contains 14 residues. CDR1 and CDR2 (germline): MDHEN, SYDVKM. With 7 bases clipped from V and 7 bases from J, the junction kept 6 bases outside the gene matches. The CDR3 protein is CASIGTGGNSPLHF. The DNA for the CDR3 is TGTGCCAGCATCGGAACAGGGGGGAATTCACCCCTCCACTTT.

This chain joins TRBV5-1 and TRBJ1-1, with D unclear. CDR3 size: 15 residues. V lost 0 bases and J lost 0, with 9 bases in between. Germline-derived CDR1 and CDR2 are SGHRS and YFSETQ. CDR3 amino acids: CASSLEGRMNTEAFF. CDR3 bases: TGCGCCAGCAGCTTGGAAGGCAGGATGAACACTGAAGCTTTCTTT.

The CDR3 loop reads CATEGLSSYEQYF. The CDR3 region has the DNA TGTGCCACCGAGGGACTGAGCTCCTACGAGCAGTACTTC. The genes are TRBV6-5 and TRBJ2-7; D perhaps matches TRBD2 (6 bases). Per the germline V gene, CDR1 is MNHEY and CDR2 is SVGAGI. Trimming pared 10 bases from V and 0 bases from J, leaving 13 bases between. The CDR3 contains 13 residues.

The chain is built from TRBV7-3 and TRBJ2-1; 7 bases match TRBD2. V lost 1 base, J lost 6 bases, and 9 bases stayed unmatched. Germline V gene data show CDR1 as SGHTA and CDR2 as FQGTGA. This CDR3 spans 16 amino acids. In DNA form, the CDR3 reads TGTGCCAGCAGCTTAAAAACAGAGGGGACTACCAATGAGCAGTTCTTC. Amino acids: CASSLKTEGTTNEQFF.